The clone carrying this T cell receptor beta chain was found once. This entry comes from a study of blood T cell repertoires in COVID-19. Study summary: Researchers got acute and convalescent COVID-19 samples from the United States, Italy and Spain. T cells, B-cell-depleted T cells, or PBMCs provided the cDNA or gDNA that served as material.

Methods used by the authors: Using reference gene primer amplification, nucleated cell counts were estimated. Assay: immunoSEQ multiplex PCR; the TCRdb copy retains only in-frame clones and omits some. That table furnishes V, J and clone size, whereas the DNA furnished D and trimming. Of about 310,000 clones detected, roughly 86% appear once; the ten largest clones hold 1% to 1.5%. Germline V gene data show CDR1 as MDHEN and CDR2 as SYDVKM. The CDR3 runs 13 residues. Trimming took 3 bases from V and 4 from J, leaving 9 bases between them. The chain is built from TRBV28 and TRBJ1-1; D is uncertain. The clonotype originates from a man between 65 and 85 years old with acute or convalescent COVID-19. The sequenced sample consisted of peripheral blood. The CDR3 region has the DNA TGTGCCAGCAGTTTTAGGCAGGCCACTGAAGCTTTCTTT. It specifies CASSFRQATEAFF.